The T cell receptor (beta chain) described here comes from a study of breast tumors, draining lymph nodes, adjacent tissues. Axillary draining lymph nodes of breast cancer patients supplied the node samples. Trimming removed 2 bases from V and 3 bases from J; junction bases left unmatched: 5. Looked up from germline, CDR1 is MNHEY and CDR2 is SVGEGT. CDR3 length: 16 amino acids. TCRdb re-called the multiplex PCR reads through MiXCR, storing one row per CDR3 protein. The sample consists of 83,000 or so distinct CDR3 sequences, roughly 19% of them appearing once. This clonotype was seen ten or more times.

The rearrangement joins TRBV6-2 or TRBV6-3 to TRBJ2-1; TRBD2 agrees at 9 bases. This clonotype was obtained from a female donor with breast cancer. Some clones in this sample may be carry-over from other donors' samples. Sequencing input: axillary lymph node tissue. DNA for the CDR3: TGTGCCAGCAGTTACGTAGCGGGAGTGGGCTACAATGAGCAGTTCTTC. It translates to CASSYVAGVGYNEQFF.